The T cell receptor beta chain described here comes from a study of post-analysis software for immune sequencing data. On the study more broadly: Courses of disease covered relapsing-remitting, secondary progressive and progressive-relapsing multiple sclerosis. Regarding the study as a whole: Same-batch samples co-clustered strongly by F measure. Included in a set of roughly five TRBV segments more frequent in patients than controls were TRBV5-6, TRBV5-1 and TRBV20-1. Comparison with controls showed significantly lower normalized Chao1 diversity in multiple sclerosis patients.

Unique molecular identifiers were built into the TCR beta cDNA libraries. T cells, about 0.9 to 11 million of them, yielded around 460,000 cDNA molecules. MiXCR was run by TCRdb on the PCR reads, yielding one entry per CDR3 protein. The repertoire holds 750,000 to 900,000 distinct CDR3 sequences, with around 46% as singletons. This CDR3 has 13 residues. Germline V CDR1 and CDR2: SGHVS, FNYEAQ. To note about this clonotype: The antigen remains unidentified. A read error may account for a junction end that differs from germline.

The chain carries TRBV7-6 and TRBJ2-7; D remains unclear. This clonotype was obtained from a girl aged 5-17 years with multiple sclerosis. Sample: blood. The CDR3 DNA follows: TGTGCCAGCAGCTTAGCTGGATCCTACGAGCGGTACTTC. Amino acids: CASSLAGSYERYF.